Each of the 24 T cell receptor beta chains below was sequenced from the same sample in a study of blood T cell repertoires in COVID-19. The repertoire was sequenced with immunoSEQ multiplex PCR; TCRdb's copy has only in-frame clones and lacks some. The sample shows 100,000 to 150,000 clones, about 83% of them seen only once. Specimen: peripheral blood. Receptors originate from a human donor in a cohort sampled during active COVID-19.

A single count supports this clone. The chain links TRBV19 to TRBJ2-5, with D perhaps TRBD2 (7 bases). Between the trimmed V and J ends, which lost 7 bases and 2 bases, there was a span of 14 bases. This CDR3 region has 14 residues. The germline V gene has CDR1 LNHDA and CDR2 SQIVND (reference sequence). The CDR3 is CASTLGGGQETQYF. In DNA form, the CDR3 reads TGTGCCAGTACCCTGGGAGGGGGACAAGAGACCCAGTACTTC.

The sample holds one count of this clone. The V call is TRBV7-8, the J call TRBJ1-1; maybe TRBD1 (5 bases). Germline loops: CDR1 SGHVS, CDR2 FQNEAQ. V was pared by 5 bases and J by 1 base, with 8 bases between. The CDR3 is 13 amino acids. The DNA for the CDR3 is TGTGCCAGCAGCGTGGGGCCGAACACTGAAGCTTTCTTT. It is translated as CASSVGPNTEAFF.

This chain uses TRBV7-9 with TRBJ2-7; TRBD2 might be the D (6 bases). The germline V gene encodes CDR1 SEHNR and CDR2 FQNEAQ (reference sequence). The CDR3 extends over 13 amino acids. V was pared by 3 bases and J by 2 bases, with 8 bases between. The DNA for the CDR3 is TGTGCCAGCAGCTTCGGGGGAACCTACGAGCAGTACTTC. Encoded protein: CASSFGGTYEQYF.

The chain joins TRBV29-1 to TRBJ2-7; the D gene is possibly TRBD1 (6 bases). This CDR3 is 13 amino acids long. V was cut by 5 bases and J by 5 bases, with 16 bases left in between. CDR1 is SQVTM, CDR2 ANQGSEA, per germline. This chain's CDR3 is CSVLSGTRDEQYF. CDR3 DNA sequence: TGCAGCGTTTTATCCGGGACAAGGGACGAGCAGTACTTC.

The gene calls are TRBV19 and TRBJ2-2; the match to TRBD1 covers 8 bases. The CDR3 has 15 amino acids. From germline, CDR1 is LNHDA and CDR2 SQIVND (reference sequence). V gave up 7 bases and J gave up 4 bases; unmatched junction bases: 8. The CDR3 bases are TGTGCCAGTACATCCCAGGGGGCAATCACCGGGGAGCTGTTTTTT. Protein product: CASTSQGAITGELFF.

J is TRBJ1-1 and V is TRBV18; D not certain. CDR1 and CDR2 (germline): KGHSH, LQKENI. The CDR3 length is 14 residues. Trimming pared 3 bases from V and 0 bases from J, leaving 8 bases between. CDR3 sequence: CASSPRSLNTEAFF. The CDR3 DNA reads as TGTGCCAGCTCACCCCGGAGTTTGAACACTGAAGCTTTCTTT.

The chain couples TRBV27 to TRBJ1-2, with 8 bases identical to TRBD1. This CDR3 contains 15 residues. V shed 5 bases and J 7 bases; nucleotides not matched to a gene: 12. In germline, CDR1 is MNHEY, CDR2 SMNVEV (reference sequence). The CDR3 coding sequence is TGTGCCAGCAGTAAGACAGGGGTAGGTGAAGGTGGCTACACCTTC. Its translation is CASSKTGVGEGGYTF.

The V call is TRBV27, the J call TRBJ1-6; TRBD1 is a possible D gene (5 bases). The germline CDR1 and CDR2 sequences are MNHEY and SMNVEV (reference sequence). V was pared by 4 bases and J by 8 bases, with 6 bases between. This CDR3 is 12 amino acids long. DNA of the CDR3: TGTGCCAGCAGTTGGGGGGATTCACCCCTCCACTTT. Its translation is CASSWGDSPLHF.

V usage is TRBV5-6 and J usage is TRBJ2-1; possible D gene TRBD2, 6 bases. Germline CDR1 is SGHDT and CDR2 is YYEEEE. V lost 2 bases to trimming and J lost 8 bases, with 20 bases between them. The CDR3 totals 16 residues. CDR3 sequence (DNA): TGTGCCAGCAGCTTAGGGGCGGGACCCTTTAGGGATGAGCAGTTCTTC. The encoded protein is CASSLGAGPFRDEQFF.

This chain connects TRBV2 to TRBJ2-1, with TRBD1 matching 7 bases. Germline CDR1 is SNHLY and CDR2 is FYNNEI. Trimming took 7 bases from V and 8 from J; bases not matched to a gene: 5. The CDR3 totals 12 residues. The CDR3 DNA reads as TGTGCCAGCAAACAGGGGTTGGATGAGCAGTTCTTC. It specifies CASKQGLDEQFF.

V usage is TRBV20-1 and J usage is TRBJ2-3; 8 positions match TRBD2. This CDR3 contains 14 residues. V was clipped by 3 bases and J by 2 bases; unmatched bases: 4. Germline V gene lookup returns CDR1 DFQATT and CDR2 SNEGSKA (reference sequence). The CDR3 reads CSASSGGNTDTQYF. The CDR3 nucleotides are TGCAGTGCTAGTTCGGGAGGGAACACAGATACGCAGTATTTT.

This clone was observed a handful of times. V and J are TRBV6-6 and TRBJ2-7, with D unclear. V was trimmed by 4 bases and J by 2 bases, leaving 3 bases between them. CDR1 is MNHNY, CDR2 SVGAGI, per germline (reference sequence). The CDR3 runs 11 residues. The CDR3 sequence is CASSLTYEQYF. The CDR3 bases are TGTGCCAGCAGTTTAACCTACGAGCAGTACTTC.

This clone was counted a single time. The chain links TRBV5-1 to TRBJ2-1; 7 bases agree with TRBD2. Germline V gene lookup returns CDR1 SGHRS and CDR2 YFSETQ. The CDR3 consists of 16 residues. The trim removed 8 bases at V and 0 bases at J, leaving 11 bases unmatched. CDR3 sequence: CASQNGGGASYNEQFF. The DNA for the CDR3 is TGCGCCAGTCAGAACGGGGGAGGGGCCTCCTACAATGAGCAGTTCTTC. The whole variable domain, filled in from reference TRBV5-1 and TRBJ2-1, reads KAGVTQTPRYLIKTRGQQVTLSCSPISGHRSVSWYQQTPGQGLQFLFEYFSETQRNKGNFPGRFSGRQFSNSRSEMNVSTLELGDSALYLCASQNGGGASYNEQFFGPGTRLTVL.

The V gene is TRBV9, the J gene TRBJ2-2, with 9 bases fitting TRBD2. CDR1 is SGDLS, CDR2 YYNGEE, per germline. The CDR3 has 16 residues. V gave up 2 bases and J gave up 4 bases; unmatched junction bases: 6. CDR3 DNA: TGTGCCAGCAGCGTTTGGGCTAGCGGGACCACCGGGGAGCTGTTTTTT. Translated, it gives CASSVWASGTTGELFF. Full variable domain (missing parts from reference TRBV9 and TRBJ2-2): DSGVTQTPKHLITATGQRVTLRCSPRSGDLSVYWYQQSLDQGLQFLIQYYNGEERAKGNILERFSAQQFPDLHSELNLSSLELGDSALYFCASSVWASGTTGELFFGEGSRLTVL.

The chain couples TRBV5-1 to TRBJ2-6; D call uncertain. This CDR3 has 16 residues. Germline loops: CDR1 SGHRS, CDR2 YFSETQ. The V end was cut by 4 bases, the J end by 0 bases, with 11 bases between. In DNA, the CDR3 is TGCGCCAGCAGCGAAACAGTGCTCTCTGGGGCCAACGTCCTGACTTTC. Translated: CASSETVLSGANVLTF.

V usage is TRBV19 and J usage is TRBJ2-7, with a possible D match to TRBD1 (6 bases). V was cut by 8 bases and J by 4 bases, with 15 bases left in between. The germline V gene has CDR1 LNHDA and CDR2 SQIVND (reference sequence). The CDR3 extends over 13 amino acids. CDR3 sequence (DNA): TGTGCCAGTCGACAACAGGGCCAGTACGAGCAGTACTTC. Translation gives CASRQQGQYEQYF.

The V gene is TRBV19, the J gene TRBJ2-5; D might be TRBD2 (5 bases). The germline V gene has CDR1 LNHDA and CDR2 SQIVND (reference sequence). The CDR3 has 14 residues. The V end lost 5 bases, the J end lost 4 bases, and 14 bases lay between the germline ends. The CDR3 reads CASSEGRKRETQYF. The CDR3 DNA is TGTGCCAGTAGTGAGGGTCGGAAGCGAGAGACCCAGTACTTC.

The chain combines TRBV1 with TRBJ2-7; TRBD2, the table's D call, was not compared with the DNA. TRBV1 is designated a pseudogene. This CDR3 comprises 22 residues. The chain's CDR3 is CTSSQEREAGDGLGKSTYEQYF. CDR3 in DNA: TGCACCAGCAGCCAAGAACGAGAAGCGGGAGACGGTTTAGGGAAATCAACCTACGAGCAGTACTTC.

The CDR3 DNA sequence: TGTGCCAGCAGATCCGGGACAGAAGCTTTCTTT. Its translation: CASRSGTEAFF. This chain connects TRBV3-1 (or the pseudogene TRBV3-2) to TRBJ1-1; TRBD1 is a possible D gene (6 bases). This CDR3 has 11 residues. CDR1 and CDR2 from the germline V gene are LGHDT and YNNKEL (reference sequence). V lost 6 bases and J lost 8, with 10 bases in between.

V and J are TRBV3-1 (or the pseudogene TRBV3-2) and TRBJ1-1; D is uncertain. Germline CDR1 LGHDT, CDR2 YNNKEL (reference sequence). The CDR3 is 15 amino acids. Trimming removed 0 bases at V and 2 bases at J, with 10 bases between. Here the CDR3 DNA reads TGTGCCAGCAGCCAAGATACGGGTTTCAACACTGAAGCTTTCTTT. Translated, it gives CASSQDTGFNTEAFF.

There are a few counts of this clone. The rearrangement uses TRBV7-9 and TRBJ2-7; D might be TRBD2 (6 bases). The CDR3 spans 16 residues. The germline gives CDR1 SEHNR, CDR2 FQNEAQ (reference sequence). Trimming cost V 2 bases and J 0 bases, with 14 bases left between them. CDR3 DNA: TGTGCCAGCAGCTTATTGGGCGGGGTATACTCCTACGAGCAGTACTTC. Encoded protein: CASSLLGGVYSYEQYF.

The chain couples TRBV6-4 to TRBJ1-1; D is possibly TRBD1 (6 bases). The CDR3 extends over 16 amino acids. The germline V and J ends were trimmed by 6 bases and 0 bases, with 17 bases remaining between them. The germline V gene has CDR1 MRHNA and CDR2 SNTAGT. Written as DNA, the CDR3 is TGTGCCAGCAGCCCCGGGCAGGGGCGCATGAACACTGAAGCTTTCTTT. It is translated as CASSPGQGRMNTEAFF.

CDR3: CASSRTRVAQYF. CDR3 nucleotide sequence: TGTGCCAGCAGTCGGACTAGAGTTGCGCAGTATTTT. The rearrangement uses TRBV6-2 or TRBV6-3 and TRBJ2-3, with 7 bases identical to TRBD2. Germline V lookup: CDR1 MNHEY, CDR2 SVGEGT. CDR3 size: 12 residues. Trimming at V came to 5 bases and at J to 10 bases, leaving 6 bases not matched to a gene.

The chain links TRBV4-2 to TRBJ2-1; the D gene is possibly TRBD2 (5 bases). The germline gives CDR1 LGHNA, CDR2 YNFKEQ. CDR3 length equals 16 residues. The V end lost 1 base, the J end lost 0 bases, and 10 bases lay between the germline ends. The CDR3 spells CASSQVASGSYNEQFF. The DNA of the CDR3 is TGTGCCAGCAGCCAAGTAGCGAGCGGCTCCTACAATGAGCAGTTCTTC.